These T cell receptor beta chains were read from a single sample in a study of T cell repertoires in cytomegalovirus infection. TCRdb fed the reads into MiXCR, producing one record per CDR3 protein. The table shows about 230,000 distinct CDR3 sequences, with roughly 20% occurring only once. What was sequenced was CD8+ T cells from PBMCs. The receptor source for this set is a human donor in good health (CMV status not recorded). Some clones in this sample may be carry-over from other donors' samples. Both conserved end residues are part of each CDR3. D genes are given only for firm matches. Clone size is not always given. Where it is, it says once, few, many or a class for expanded clones.

CDR3aa: CSARDGGSGGAGTDTQYF; CDR3nt: TGCAGTGCTAGAGATGGTGGTAGCGGGGGGGCGGGTACAGATACGCAGTATTTT; abundance: few; j_gene: TRBJ2-3; d_gene: TRBD2; v_gene: TRBV20-1
CDR3aa: CASSLPGAVYEQYF; CDR3nt: TGTGCCAGCAGCCTCCCGGGCGCGGTTTACGAGCAGTACTTC; abundance: NA; j_gene: TRBJ2-7; d_gene: NA; v_gene: TRBV7-8
CDR3aa: CASSWQGAYEQYF; CDR3nt: TGTGCCAGCAGCTGGCAGGGGGCCTACGAGCAGTACTTC; abundance: many; j_gene: TRBJ2-7; d_gene: TRBD1; v_gene: TRBV7-2
CDR3aa: CASSLPGAGDPRDTQYF; CDR3nt: TGTGCCAGCAGTCTTCCCGGGGCAGGGGACCCTCGAGATACGCAGTATTTT; abundance: few; j_gene: TRBJ2-3; d_gene: NA; v_gene: TRBV28
CDR3aa: CASSAGAYNEQFF; CDR3nt: TGTGCCAGCAGCGCCGGGGCCTACAATGAGCAGTTCTTC; abundance: NA; j_gene: TRBJ2-1; d_gene: NA; v_gene: TRBV25-1
CDR3aa: CASSLYLRANEQFF; CDR3nt: TGCGCCAGCAGCCTCTACCTGAGGGCCAATGAGCAGTTCTTC; abundance: few; j_gene: TRBJ2-1; d_gene: NA; v_gene: TRBV5-1
CDR3aa: CASSDWTGYEQYF; CDR3nt: TGTGCCAGCAGTGACTGGACAGGTTACGAGCAGTACTTC; abundance: NA; j_gene: TRBJ2-7; d_gene: TRBD1; v_gene: TRBV25-1
CDR3aa: CASSPGDYSCEQYF; CDR3nt: TGTGCCAGCAGCCCGGGGGACTACTCCTGCGAGCAGTACTTC; abundance: NA; j_gene: TRBJ2-7; d_gene: TRBD2; v_gene: TRBV7-4
CDR3aa: CATGRYRGTGELFF; CDR3nt: TGTGCCACCGGACGTTACAGGGGAACCGGGGAGCTGTTTTTT; abundance: NA; j_gene: TRBJ2-2; d_gene: TRBD1; v_gene: TRBV15
CDR3aa: CASSYTPNEQFF; CDR3nt: TGTGCCAGCAGCTATACTCCCAATGAGCAGTTCTTC; abundance: few; j_gene: TRBJ2-1; d_gene: NA; v_gene: TRBV12-3/TRBV12-4
CDR3aa: CASSLGGSPPEQYF; CDR3nt: TGTGCCAGCTCGCTTGGGGGCTCCCCTCCCGAGCAGTACTTC; abundance: NA; j_gene: TRBJ2-7; d_gene: NA; v_gene: TRBV6-5
CDR3aa: CASSSFDPGRLNEQFF; CDR3nt: TGTGCCAGCAGCTCCTTCGATCCGGGCCGTCTTAATGAGCAGTTCTTC; abundance: NA; j_gene: TRBJ2-1; d_gene: NA; v_gene: TRBV5-6
CDR3aa: CASSQDLAGPGGTEKLFF; CDR3nt: TGTGCCAGCAGCCAAGATCTGGCCGGCCCCGGCGGGACTGAAAAACTGTTTTTT; abundance: NA; j_gene: TRBJ1-4; d_gene: NA; v_gene: TRBV3-1
CDR3aa: CASSSGELVSYEQYF; CDR3nt: TGTGCCAGCAGCTCAGGGGAATTGGTTTCCTACGAGCAGTACTTC; abundance: NA; j_gene: TRBJ2-7; d_gene: NA; v_gene: TRBV11-2
CDR3aa: CASSQGSAYEQYF; CDR3nt: TGTGCCAGCAGCCAAGGCTCAGCCTACGAGCAGTACTTC; abundance: NA; j_gene: TRBJ2-7; d_gene: NA; v_gene: TRBV3-1
CDR3aa: CASSWHPGQGNQPQHF; CDR3nt: TGTGCCAGCAGTTGGCACCCGGGACAGGGAAATCAGCCCCAGCATTTT; abundance: NA; j_gene: TRBJ1-5; d_gene: TRBD1; v_gene: TRBV6-2/TRBV6-3
CDR3aa: CASSLSLSGNTIYF; CDR3nt: TGTGCCAGCAGTTTAAGCCTCTCTGGAAACACCATATATTTT; abundance: NA; j_gene: TRBJ1-3; d_gene: NA; v_gene: TRBV27
CDR3aa: CASSSGTWPYEQYF; CDR3nt: TGTGCCAGCAGCTCCGGGACCTGGCCCTACGAGCAGTACTTC; abundance: many; j_gene: TRBJ2-7; d_gene: NA; v_gene: TRBV27
CDR3aa: CSARDFRETQYF; CDR3nt: TGCAGTGCCAGGGACTTTCGGGAGACCCAGTACTTC; abundance: NA; j_gene: TRBJ2-5; d_gene: NA; v_gene: TRBV20-1
CDR3aa: CASSTGALYNEQFF; CDR3nt: TGTGCCAGCAGCACAGGGGCTTTATACAATGAGCAGTTCTTC; abundance: NA; j_gene: TRBJ2-1; d_gene: TRBD1; v_gene: TRBV6-2/TRBV6-3
CDR3aa: CASSLARRTTYEQYF; CDR3nt: TGTGCCAGCAGTTTGGCAAGGCGGACTACCTACGAGCAGTACTTC; abundance: NA; j_gene: TRBJ2-7; d_gene: NA; v_gene: TRBV28
CDR3aa: CASMADQLGELFF; CDR3nt: TGTGCCAGTATGGCAGATCAACTCGGGGAGCTGTTTTTT; abundance: few; j_gene: TRBJ2-2; d_gene: NA; v_gene: TRBV19
CDR3aa: CSASYLGSEAYEQYF; CDR3nt: TGCAGTGCTAGTTACTTGGGGAGTGAGGCCTACGAGCAGTACTTC; abundance: few; j_gene: TRBJ2-7; d_gene: NA; v_gene: TRBV20-1
CDR3aa: CASSPLDRFNEQFF; CDR3nt: TGTGCCAGCTCACCTCTGGACAGATTCAATGAGCAGTTCTTC; abundance: few; j_gene: TRBJ2-1; d_gene: NA; v_gene: TRBV18
CDR3aa: CASRGEGDRSYEQYF; CDR3nt: TGTGCCAGCAGGGGGGAAGGGGACAGATCCTACGAGCAGTACTTC; abundance: few; j_gene: TRBJ2-7; d_gene: TRBD1; v_gene: TRBV2
CDR3aa: CASDPGTDTQYF; CDR3nt: TGTGCCAGCGACCCAGGCACAGATACGCAGTATTTT; abundance: NA; j_gene: TRBJ2-3; d_gene: NA; v_gene: TRBV7-8
CDR3aa: CASSSPGKNTEAFF; CDR3nt: TGTGCCAGCAGCTCACCCGGGAAGAACACTGAAGCTTTCTTT; abundance: few; j_gene: TRBJ1-1; d_gene: NA; v_gene: TRBV7-3
CDR3aa: CASSPGTSGYLAFF; CDR3nt: TGTGCCAGCAGCCCCGGAACGTCAGGTTATCTAGCTTTCTTT; abundance: few; j_gene: TRBJ1-1; d_gene: NA; v_gene: TRBV12-3/TRBV12-4
CDR3aa: CASVLQGEPTYEQYF; CDR3nt: TGTGCCAGCGTGCTCCAGGGGGAACCGACCTACGAGCAGTACTTC; abundance: NA; j_gene: TRBJ2-7; d_gene: TRBD1; v_gene: TRBV2
CDR3aa: CASSLAERDTEAFF; CDR3nt: TGTGCCAGCAGCTTAGCGGAAAGGGACACTGAAGCTTTCTTT; abundance: many; j_gene: TRBJ1-1; d_gene: NA; v_gene: TRBV7-8
CDR3aa: CASSLYSTGELFF; CDR3nt: TGTGCCAGCAGTTTATATAGCACCGGGGAGCTGTTTTTT; abundance: many; j_gene: TRBJ2-2; d_gene: NA; v_gene: TRBV27
CDR3aa: CASSPTGLGTEAFF; CDR3nt: TGTGCCAGCAGCCCCACGGGGCTGGGCACTGAAGCTTTCTTT; abundance: many; j_gene: TRBJ1-1; d_gene: NA; v_gene: TRBV28
CDR3aa: CASSLTNGVGDTQYF; CDR3nt: TGTGCCAGCAGCCTTACAAACGGGGTTGGGGATACGCAGTATTTT; abundance: many; j_gene: TRBJ2-3; d_gene: NA; v_gene: TRBV6-6
CDR3aa: CASSPLQGLNEKLFF; CDR3nt: TGTGCCAGCAGCCCCTTACAGGGGTTAAATGAAAAACTGTTTTTT; abundance: few; j_gene: TRBJ1-4; d_gene: TRBD1; v_gene: TRBV7-9
CDR3aa: CATVGGPVLEQYF; CDR3nt: TGTGCCACCGTGGGGGGGCCGGTTTTGGAGCAGTACTTC; abundance: NA; j_gene: TRBJ2-7; d_gene: NA; v_gene: TRBV10-3